This T cell receptor (beta chain) was sequenced during a study of post-analysis software for immune sequencing data. Overall study results and limits: There was significantly lower normalized Chao1 diversity in multiple sclerosis patients than in controls. In patients, about 5 TRBV segments were more frequent than in controls, with TRBV5-6, TRBV5-1 and TRBV20-1 among them.

Concerning this clonotype itself: Its antigen is not known. The junction differs from germline at one of its ends, possibly a read error.

Unique molecular identifiers featured in each of the TCR beta cDNA libraries. One entry per CDR3 protein results from TCRdb running MiXCR on the PCR reads. The sample lists about half a million distinct CDR3 sequences, 34% seen once, with less than 6% in the top ten. The CDR3 runs 16 residues. CDR1 SGHVS and CDR2 FQNEAQ come from the germline V gene. The J gene is TRBJ2-3, the V gene TRBV7-8, with 11 bases identical to TRBD2. The clonotype was recovered from a girl under 18 with multiple sclerosis. The sample taken for sequencing was blood. CDR3 sequence: CACSLLAGGSTDTQYF. CDR3 nucleotide sequence: TGTGCCTGCAGCCTCCTAGCGGGGGGTAGCACAGATACGCAGTATTTT.